The entry below gives a single TCR beta chain sequence along with its context. Its antigen remains unknown. The sample belongs to a study of T cell repertoires in cytomegalovirus infection. Study details: It was the public TCR beta signatures that indicated both CMV infection and matching HLA type.

TCRdb analysed the reads with MiXCR anew, one entry per CDR3 protein. The data hold nearly 550,000 distinct CDR3 sequences, with approximately 15% observed a single time. Study findings and constraints: Individuals carrying CMV plus the relevant HLA were identified by cumulative frequency of public TCR beta families. The study found HLA-C-restricted CMV-specific TCR beta clonotypes dominating the ex vivo response.

This CDR3 is 17 amino acids long. V lost 5 bases, J lost 2 bases, and 18 bases lay in between. Per germline, CDR1 SEHNR and CDR2 FQNEAQ (reference sequence). Specimen: CD8+ T cells from PBMCs. The clonotype comes from a human donor in good health (CMV status not recorded). Some clones in this sample may be carry-over from other donors' samples. The chain links TRBV7-9 to TRBJ2-2; D is perhaps TRBD1 (6 bases). The CDR3 loop is CASSHTRGFANTGELFF. The CDR3 DNA sequence: TGTGCCAGCAGCCACACCAGGGGTTTCGCTAACACCGGGGAGCTGTTTTTT.